This T cell receptor (beta chain) was found in a study of blood T cell repertoires in COVID-19. Sequencing used immunoSEQ multiplex PCR; TCRdb keeps in-frame clones, though not all of them. The repertoire holds about 200,000 clones, approximately 82% seen once, with 5.2% in the top ten. The CDR3 totals 15 residues. V shed 3 bases, J shed 7 bases, and the junction held 9 bases outside the gene matches. CDR1 and CDR2 (germline): DFQATT, SNEGSKA (reference sequence). The source material was PBMCs or T cells enriched from blood (not recorded which). The chain employs TRBV20-1 and TRBJ1-6; 7 bases map to TRBD1. The TCR comes from an older woman with acute COVID-19. CDR3 loop: CSASAEGAYNSPLHF. The CDR3 coding sequence is TGCAGTGCTAGTGCGGAGGGGGCGTACAATTCACCCCTCCACTTT.